This T cell receptor beta chain was found in a study of blood T cell repertoires in COVID-19. About the study: Samples came from the United States, Italy and Spain, spanning acute and convalescent COVID-19.

V lost 2 bases to trimming and J lost 5 bases; unmatched junction nucleotides: 5. Germline V gene sequence: CDR1 MGHRA, CDR2 YSYEKL. The CDR3 is 14 residues long. Clones were sequenced by immunoSEQ multiplex PCR, and TCRdb holds only the in-frame ones, with some missing. The data hold 300,000 to 350,000 clones, with roughly 89% observed a single time. The V gene is TRBV4-1, the J gene TRBJ2-5, with TRBD2 matching 7 bases. The sequencing sample was made of peripheral blood. The sequence was collected from a young woman who had recovered from COVID-19. Here the CDR3 DNA reads TGCGCCAGCAGCCAAAGGGAGGGCCACGAGACCCAGTACTTC. Protein: CASSQREGHETQYF.